This T cell receptor beta chain originates from a study of T-cell memory formation after mild COVID-19. Study overall: TCR clusters were mostly confined to one donor each.

This clonotype was found a few times. Its cognate antigen is unknown. The authors produced TCR alpha and TCR beta cDNA libraries with sample barcodes and UMIs by 5'RACE using constant-segment primers. TCRdb called the 5' RACE reads again in MiXCR, with one record for every CDR3 protein. The table shows about 400,000 distinct CDR3 sequences, with about 20% occurring only once. CDR3 length equals 14 residues. V dropped 0 bases and J dropped 4 bases, with 8 bases sitting between them. Germline V gene sequence: CDR1 SGHTA, CDR2 FQGNSA. Study observations and caveats: Mostly located in CM and EM were contracting CD4+ clones, with contracting CD8+ clones located in EMRA.

The source of this sequence is a man between 18 and 29 years old who had mild COVID-19 (a few samples of this study predate the infection). Cell type and time point are not known. The material sequenced was PBMCs or a T cell subset sorted from them (not recorded which). V is TRBV7-2 and J is TRBJ2-3; no clear D. The CDR3 reads CASSLARLADTQYF. The CDR3 DNA follows: TGTGCCAGCAGCTTAGCCCGGCTCGCAGATACGCAGTATTTT. Full variable domain (remainder filled in from reference TRBV7-2 and TRBJ2-3): GAGVSQSPSNKVTEKGKDVELRCDPISGHTALYWYRQSLGQGLEFLIYFQGNSAPDKSGLPSDRFSAERTGGSVSTLTIQRTQQEDSAVYLCASSLARLADTQYFGPGTRLTVL.